One sample yielded the 32 T cell receptor beta chains listed below, sequenced in a study of neurological immune-mediated disorders. TCRdb re-analysed the 5' RACE reads in MiXCR, keeping a single row per CDR3 protein. This sample has tens of thousands of distinct CDR3 sequences, with around 3.1% found just once. Sequencing was carried out using PBMCs. These receptors all stem from a man aged 40-49 years with multiple sclerosis.

This clonotype has at least ten counts. The V gene is TRBV20-1, the J gene TRBJ1-6, with a tentative D call TRBD1 (6 bases). The CDR3 spans 17 residues. Germline loops: CDR1 DFQATT, CDR2 SNEGSKA (reference sequence). Trimming removed 6 bases from V and 5 bases from J, with 23 bases in between. CDR3 residues: CSAIGRDISSNNSPLHF. The CDR3 DNA sequence: TGCAGTGCGATTGGGAGGGACATCTCGAGTAATAATTCACCCCTCCACTTT.

This clonotype was recorded many times. The chain employs TRBV11-2 and TRBJ1-2; D ambiguous. The CDR3 covers 12 residues. The V end lost 5 bases, the J end lost 3 bases, and 7 bases lay between the germline ends. Germline lookup yields CDR1 SGHAT and CDR2 FQNNGV. Here the CDR3 DNA reads TGTGCCAGCAGCATTGACCACTATGGCTACACCTTC. Its protein product is CASSIDHYGYTF.

The sample holds many counts of this clonotype. The chain has TRBV10-3 and TRBJ2-3; TRBD2 matches 9 bases. The CDR3 totals 19 residues. Germline trimming cut 2 bases from V and 6 bases from J; bases unmatched to any gene: 18. Germline V lookup: CDR1 ENHRY, CDR2 SYGVKD. This CDR3 is CAISEMWAGTSRRLDTQYF. In DNA, the CDR3 is TGTGCCATCAGTGAGATGTGGGCGGGGACTAGCCGTCGTCTTGATACGCAGTATTTT.

This clonotype was observed at least ten times. V gene TRBV3-1 combines with J gene TRBJ1-6, with a weak D call TRBD1 (5 bases). Germline CDR1 LGHDT, CDR2 YNNKEL (reference sequence). This CDR3 region has 16 residues. Trimming shortened V by 6 bases and J by 6 bases, and 18 bases separated the two germline ends. In nucleotides, the CDR3 is TGTGCCAGCAGTCCGACTGGGGCGGGCAGTAATTCACCCCTCCACTTT. Residues: CASSPTGAGSNSPLHF. The full variable domain, in which reference TRBV3-1 and TRBJ1-6 provide the parts outside the CDR3, is DTAVSQTPKYLVTQMGNDKSIKCEQNLGHDTMYWYKQDSKKFLKIMFSYNNKELIINETVPNRFSPKSPDKAHLNLHINSLELGDSAVYFCASSPTGAGSNSPLHFGNGTRLTVT.

This clonotype occurred many times. V is TRBV29-1 and J is TRBJ2-7; TRBD2 matches 10 bases. The CDR3 is 12 amino acids. V trimming: 6 bases; J trimming: 5 bases; junction bases outside the gene matches: 4. CDR1 SQVTM and CDR2 ANQGSEA come from the germline V gene. In nucleotides, the CDR3 is TGCAGCGTCCTAGCGGGAGCCCACGAGCAGTACTTC. Translation gives CSVLAGAHEQYF.

V and J are TRBV18 and TRBJ2-7; D possibly corresponds to TRBD1 (6 bases). The V and J ends lost 1 base and 5 bases respectively, with 12 bases between them. CDR3 length equals 14 residues. The germline V gene has CDR1 KGHSH and CDR2 LQKENI. CDR3 sequence: CASSPQGVLNEQYF. CDR3 DNA sequence: TGTGCCAGCTCACCACAGGGGGTGTTGAACGAGCAGTACTTC. Variable domain in full (rest from reference TRBV18 and TRBJ2-7): NAGVMQNPRHLVRRRGQEARLRCSPMKGHSHVYWYRQLPEEGLKFMVYLQKENIIDESGMPKERFSAEFPKEGPSILRIQQVVRGDSAAYFCASSPQGVLNEQYFGPGTRLTVT.

This clonotype occurred many times. V is TRBV5-1 and J is TRBJ2-2, with TRBD1 as a possible D gene (6 bases). V was trimmed by 0 bases and J by 1 base, leaving 7 bases between them. CDR3 size: 15 residues. Germline V gives CDR1 SGHRS, CDR2 YFSETQ. The CDR3 here is CASSLGQVNTGELFF. CDR3 coding DNA: TGCGCCAGCAGCTTGGGACAGGTGAACACCGGGGAGCTGTTTTTT.

This clonotype was observed a few times. This chain connects TRBV7-2 to TRBJ2-7; 12 bases agree with TRBD1. In germline, CDR1 is SGHTA, CDR2 FQGNSA. CDR3 length: 15 residues. The ends lost 5 bases at V and 2 bases at J; junction bases unmatched: 4. The CDR3 sequence: CASSLGQGATYEQYF. The DNA for the CDR3 is TGTGCCAGCAGCCTGGGACAGGGGGCCACCTACGAGCAGTACTTC. The full variable domain, its missing parts supplied by reference TRBV7-2 and TRBJ2-7, is GAGVSQSPSNKVTEKGKDVELRCDPISGHTALYWYRQSLGQGLEFLIYFQGNSAPDKSGLPSDRFSAERTGGSVSTLTIQRTQQEDSAVYLCASSLGQGATYEQYFGPGTRLTVT.

Many counts were recorded for this clonotype. The V gene is TRBV7-9, the J gene TRBJ2-5; 7 positions agree with TRBD1. Per germline, CDR1 SEHNR and CDR2 FQNEAQ (reference sequence). This CDR3 comprises 13 residues. V trimming: 8 bases; J trimming: 0 bases; junction bases outside the gene matches: 3. CDR3 in amino acids: CASFGQDQETQYF. CDR3 nucleotide sequence: TGTGCCAGCTTCGGACAGGACCAAGAGACCCAGTACTTC.

This clonotype has more than one count but fewer than ten. The V and J genes are TRBV7-2 and TRBJ1-3; maybe TRBD1 (5 bases). Germline V gives CDR1 SGHTA, CDR2 FQGNSA. Trimming removed 11 bases at V and 8 bases at J, with 13 bases between. The CDR3 sequence is 11 residues long. CDR3 protein: CAYNKGDTIYF. Written as DNA, the CDR3 is TGTGCCTACAACAAAGGGGACACCATATATTTT.

Remarks on this clonotype: Given a much more abundant clone one base away, this may be a read error. The chain joins TRBV7-3 to TRBJ2-2; either TRBD1 or TRBD2 may supply D (5 bases each). CDR1 is SGHTA and CDR2 is FQGTGA in the germline V gene. The CDR3 length is 14 residues. CDR3 nucleotide sequence: TGTGCCAACAGCCCCTCAATGGGGGCCGGGGAGCTGTTTTTT. Translated, it gives CANSPSMGAGELFF.

This clonotype was detected ten times or more. This sequence joins TRBV3-1 and TRBJ1-6, with D unresolved. The CDR3 has 14 amino acids. The germline CDR1 and CDR2 sequences are LGHDT and YNNKEL (reference sequence). Trimming removed 0 bases from V and 9 bases from J, with 9 bases in between. The CDR3 DNA is TGTGCCAGCAGCCAAGATGGGCGGGTTTCACCCCTCCACTTT. This codes for CASSQDGRVSPLHF.

This rearrangement joins TRBV7-9 to TRBJ1-5; perhaps TRBD1 as D (5 bases). Trimming removed 3 bases at V and 2 bases at J, with 14 bases between. CDR3 size: 16 residues. Germline CDR1 is SEHNR and CDR2 is FQNEAQ (reference sequence). The CDR3 sequence is CASSFGAGLGNQPQHF. The CDR3 DNA is TGTGCCAGCAGCTTCGGGGCGGGTTTAGGCAATCAGCCCCAGCATTTT.

This clonotype was observed a single time. The J gene is TRBJ2-3, the V gene TRBV18, with D possibly TRBD1 on 5 matching bases. Germline-derived CDR1 and CDR2 are KGHSH and LQKENI. The CDR3 has 15 amino acids. Trimming shortened V by 3 bases and J by 4 bases, and 14 bases separated the two germline ends. The CDR3 nucleotides are TGTGCCAGCTCACCGGGGCGCGGAAGCTCAGATACGCAGTATTTT. The encoded protein is CASSPGRGSSDTQYF.

Concerning this clonotype itself: A much larger clone sits a single nucleotide away, making a read error possible. The chain carries TRBV12-3 or TRBV12-4 and TRBJ2-7; D gene uncertain. The CDR3 spans 12 residues. The CDR3 sequence: CDSSLGPYEQYF. The CDR3 DNA reads TGTGACAGCAGTTTAGGGCCGTACGAGCAGTACTTC.

The CDR3 coding sequence is TGTGCCAGCAGCTTGTACAGCGGGGGGGCCAATGAGCAGTTCTTC. It codes for CASSLYSGGANEQFF. This sequence joins TRBV3-1 and TRBJ2-1; 10 positions agree with TRBD2. Germline V lookup: CDR1 LGHDT, CDR2 YNNKEL (reference sequence). V gave up 5 bases and J gave up 6 bases; unmatched junction bases: 7. The CDR3 is 15 residues long.

This clonotype was seen more than once but under ten times. At one of its ends the junction is not consistent with the germline gene, which may arise from a read error. This chain links TRBV12-3 or TRBV12-4 with TRBJ1-6; a possible D gene is TRBD1 (6 bases). The CDR3 covers 15 residues. The CDR3 spells CASSRPGTLNSTLNF. As DNA, the CDR3 is TGTGCCAGCAGTCGCCCCGGGACACTTAATTCAACCCTCAACTTT.

The V gene is TRBV18, the J gene TRBJ2-3, with 7 bases aligning to TRBD1. The J segment lost 3 bases and the V segment lost 4 bases, leaving 4 bases of the junction unmatched. CDR1 KGHSH and CDR2 LQKENI come from the germline V gene. The CDR3 covers 14 residues. CDR3 in DNA: TGTGCCAGCTCACTACTACAGGGGACAGATACGCAGTATTTT. This encodes CASSLLQGTDTQYF.

Ten or more counts support this clonotype. The chain joins TRBV27 to TRBJ2-2; 7 positions match TRBD1. Germline V gives CDR1 MNHEY, CDR2 SMNVEV (reference sequence). The CDR3 has 14 amino acids. Trimming cost V 5 bases and J 4 bases; bases outside gene matches: 4. CDR3 sequence reads: CASSLGQTTGELFF. The CDR3 DNA reads TGTGCCAGCAGTCTGGGACAGACCACCGGGGAGCTGTTTTTT.

This clonotype was seen ten or more times. As DNA, the CDR3 is TGTGCCAGCAGCTTGGCTACAAGCACAGATACGCAGTATTTT. Translation: CASSLATSTDTQYF. The chain employs TRBV5-6 and TRBJ2-3; D gene unclear. The ends were cut back, 0 bases at V and 0 bases at J, with 5 bases in the middle. The CDR3 loop spans 14 amino acids. Per germline, CDR1 SGHDT and CDR2 YYEEEE.

This clonotype was seen repeatedly, ten times or more. The CDR3 nucleotides are TGCGCCAGCAGCCAAGACAGACAGGGGGCAGGCTATGGCTACACCTTC. This translates into CASSQDRQGAGYGYTF. The V and J genes are TRBV4-1 and TRBJ1-2; 10 nucleotides align to TRBD1. The germline CDR1 and CDR2 sequences are MGHRA and YSYEKL. V was clipped by 0 bases and J by 4 bases; unmatched bases: 5. The CDR3 sequence is 16 residues long.

This clonotype has just a few counts. The J gene is TRBJ1-5, the V gene TRBV6-6; D is ambiguous. From germline, CDR1 is MNHNY and CDR2 SVGAGI (reference sequence). There are 14 residues in the CDR3. V shed 7 bases and J shed 0 bases, with 10 bases lying between them. CDR3 bases: TGTGCCAGCACCGGAGGGATTAGCAATCAGCCCCAGCATTTT. It encodes CASTGGISNQPQHF.

This clonotype was counted ten times or more. The CDR3 region has the DNA TGTGCCAGCAGCTCTACAGGGGCAACTAATGAAAAACTGTTTTTT. It is translated as CASSSTGATNEKLFF. The chain is built from TRBV5-6 and TRBJ1-4; 7 bases agree with TRBD1. V lost 3 bases, J lost 0 bases, and 2 bases stayed unmatched. The CDR3 is 15 residues long. Germline V CDR1 and CDR2: SGHDT, YYEEEE. Filled out from reference TRBV5-6 and TRBJ1-4, the complete variable domain reads DAGVTQSPTHLIKTRGQQVTLRCSPKSGHDTVSWYQQALGQGPQFIFQYYEEEERQRGNFPDRFSGHQFPNYSSELNVNALLLGDSALYLCASSSTGATNEKLFFGSGTQLSVL.

Points on this clonotype: Because the CDR3 is missing its conserved closing phenylalanine or tryptophan, this is likely a read error. The chain uses TRBV5-1 and TRBJ2-6; D is ambiguous. The CDR3 sequence is 13 residues long. Trimming took off 2 bases at V and 2 bases at J, with 2 bases between the two ends. Germline values: CDR1 SGHRS, CDR2 YFSETQ. The CDR3 region is CASSLPGANVLTL. The CDR3 nucleotides are TGCGCCAGCAGCTTACCTGGGGCCAACGTCCTGACTTTA.

The table lists this clonotype with many counts. This chain joins TRBV7-8 and TRBJ2-3, with 9 nucleotides matching TRBD2. This CDR3 has 16 residues. Germline CDR1 SGHVS, CDR2 FQNEAQ. The V gene end was trimmed by 4 bases and the J gene end by 0 bases; junction bases not matched to a gene: 5. The CDR3 is CASSSPTSGSTDTQYF. The CDR3 DNA reads as TGTGCCAGCAGCTCGCCGACTAGCGGAAGCACAGATACGCAGTATTTT.

This clonotype appeared many times. This chain uses TRBV24-1 with TRBJ2-6; 12 nucleotides agree with TRBD2. The ends lost 9 bases at V and 0 bases at J; junction bases unmatched: 8. This CDR3 spans 18 amino acids. Per germline, CDR1 KGHDR and CDR2 SFDVKD. The CDR3 sequence: CATSSGRAHLSGANVLTF. The CDR3 bases are TGTGCCACCTCTAGCGGGAGGGCTCATCTCTCTGGGGCCAACGTCCTGACTTTC.

This clonotype was seen a few times. V and J are TRBV7-6 and TRBJ2-2; TRBD2 might be the D (7 bases). CDR1 SGHVS and CDR2 FNYEAQ come from the germline V gene. The CDR3 runs 18 residues. V lost 1 base and J lost 0, with 15 bases in between. For the CDR3, the DNA is TGTGCCAGCAGCTTAGGGCAAGTAGGGGGGGCGAACACCGGGGAGCTGTTTTTT. The encoded protein is CASSLGQVGGANTGELFF.

This clonotype has a count of ten or more. The chain links TRBV20-1 to TRBJ2-7, with D hard to call. V lost 0 bases to trimming and J lost 3 bases, with 18 bases between them. Per germline, CDR1 DFQATT and CDR2 SNEGSKA (reference sequence). The CDR3 length is 16 residues. CDR3 bases: TGCAGTGCTAGAGATCCTATCCGCCCTGGTGGCTACGAGCAGTACTTC. Its translation: CSARDPIRPGGYEQYF.

This clonotype was recorded at least ten times. The genes are TRBV4-2 and TRBJ2-4, with a possible D match to TRBD2 (6 bases). In germline, CDR1 is LGHNA, CDR2 YNFKEQ. CDR3 length: 14 amino acids. V lost 6 bases, J lost 0 bases, and 9 bases lay in between. The CDR3 DNA sequence: TGTGCCAGCAGGGAGGGAGGAGCCAAAAACATTCAGTACTTC. Amino acids: CASREGGAKNIQYF.

This clonotype was seen many times. The rearrangement joins TRBV7-9 to TRBJ1-1; tentative D call: TRBD1 (5 bases). Trimming left V 2 bases short and J 2 bases short, with 15 bases between. Germline CDR1 and CDR2: SEHNR and FQNEAQ (reference sequence). The CDR3 totals 16 residues. The CDR3 region is CASSLLGEGINTEAFF. The CDR3 DNA reads TGTGCCAGCAGCTTACTAGGGGAGGGGATAAACACTGAAGCTTTCTTT.

The chain employs TRBV6-1 and TRBJ1-1; D call uncertain. CDR3 length: 13 amino acids. Germline V gene lookup returns CDR1 MNHNS and CDR2 SASEGT. The V end was cut by 0 bases, the J end by 6 bases, with 8 bases between. Written as DNA, the CDR3 is TGTGCCAGCAGTGAAGCGTTGTACTCTGAAGCTTTCTTT. Protein sequence: CASSEALYSEAFF.

This clonotype was counted at least ten times. This chain uses TRBV20-1 with TRBJ2-1, with TRBD2 matching over 11 bases. This CDR3 spans 19 amino acids. Germline lookup yields CDR1 DFQATT and CDR2 SNEGSKA (reference sequence). The junction had 20 bases not matched to a gene; V was cut back by 5 bases and J by 5 bases. CDR3 region: CSAPPGTSGRLYGDNEQFF. In DNA form, the CDR3 reads TGCAGTGCTCCACCCGGGACTAGCGGTCGTCTGTATGGCGACAATGAGCAGTTCTTC.